The 19 T cell receptor beta chains in this list originate from one sample, sequenced in a study of CD39 and CD103 CD8 tumor-infiltrating T cells. This table comes from immunoSEQ multiplex PCR, and its TCRdb copy is limited to in-frame clones, with some not included. Of roughly 18,000 clones detected, 90% to 95% appear once; the ten largest clones hold 3.5% to 5%. The sample consisted of CD8+ T cells sorted from blood. Subset reported: total memory CD8 T cells (CD45RA-CCR7+/-) from blood or uninvolved lymph node. These receptors all stem from a human donor with head and neck squamous cell carcinoma.

This clone has a single count. CDR3 coding DNA: TGCGCCAGCAGCTTGGATGGAGGTGGTGCCGGGGAGCTGTTTTTT. This encodes CASSLDGGGAGELFF. The genes are TRBV5-1 and TRBJ2-2, with D perhaps matching TRBD2 (5 bases). V lost 0 bases and J 6 bases, leaving 12 bases between the germline ends. Germline CDR1 is SGHRS and CDR2 is YFSETQ. CDR3 length: 15 residues.

This clone was observed a few times. The V and J genes are TRBV30 and TRBJ1-1; no definite D call. The CDR3 has 13 amino acids. The germline CDR1 and CDR2 sequences are GTSNPN and SVGIG (reference sequence). The V end was cut by 5 bases, the J end by 3 bases, with 13 bases between. The CDR3 spells CAWSPSGDTEAFF. The CDR3 DNA reads as TGTGCCTGGTCCCCGTCGGGTGACACTGAAGCTTTCTTT.

The chain is built from TRBV6-1 and TRBJ2-7; no reliable D call. With 6 bases removed from V and 3 bases from J, the gap between germline ends came to 12 bases. This CDR3 contains 13 residues. The germline V gene encodes CDR1 MNHNS and CDR2 SASEGT. Here the CDR3 DNA reads TGTGCCAGCAGGCTCGGCATCTACTACGAGCAGTACTTC. Protein product: CASRLGIYYEQYF.

The chain has TRBV18 and TRBJ1-6, with 7 bases identical to TRBD1. The junction had 8 bases not matched to a gene; V was cut back by 5 bases and J by 10 bases. CDR3 size: 14 residues. CDR1 is KGHSH and CDR2 is LQKENI in the germline V gene. The CDR3 region is CASSTTGQESPLHF. As DNA, the CDR3 is TGTGCCAGCTCAACGACAGGACAGGAGTCACCCCTCCACTTT.

This chain uses TRBV2 with TRBJ2-3; TRBD1 is a possible D gene (6 bases). The CDR3 is made up of 15 amino acids. The germline V gene has CDR1 SNHLY and CDR2 FYNNEI. Trimming pared 5 bases from V and 3 bases from J, leaving 15 bases between. The CDR3 region is CASSPSGGWTDTQYF. The CDR3 region has the DNA TGTGCCAGCAGTCCAAGTGGGGGCTGGACAGATACGCAGTATTTT.

V and J are TRBV10-2 and TRBJ2-7, with no clear D. V lost 2 bases and J 4 bases, leaving 9 bases between the germline ends. The germline CDR1 and CDR2 sequences are WSHSY and SAAADI. CDR3 length: 13 residues. The chain's CDR3 is CASSETTKYEQYF. The CDR3 DNA follows: TGCGCCAGCAGTGAGACGACCAAGTACGAGCAGTACTTC.

The V call is TRBV5-6, the J call TRBJ1-2; D is perhaps TRBD1 (6 bases). CDR3 length: 13 residues. CDR1 and CDR2 from the germline V gene are SGHDT and YYEEEE. V gave up 7 bases and J gave up 7 bases, with 17 bases separating them. The CDR3 protein is CASRLTLTGGYTF. The CDR3 DNA reads as TGTGCCAGCCGCCTGACCTTGACAGGTGGCTACACCTTC.

The gene calls are TRBV9 and TRBJ1-1, with D unclear. Germline V gene data show CDR1 as SGDLS and CDR2 as YYNGEE. This CDR3 comprises 16 residues. V lost 0 bases, J lost 1 base, and 13 bases lay in between. The CDR3: CASSVGLGGRNTEAFF. The CDR3 DNA sequence: TGTGCCAGCAGCGTAGGGCTGGGCGGGAGGAACACTGAAGCTTTCTTT.

The J gene is TRBJ1-5, the V gene TRBV15, with D tentatively TRBD1 (5 bases). V was clipped by 5 bases and J by 2 bases, with 10 bases between them. CDR1 is LNHNV and CDR2 is YYDKDF in the germline V gene (reference sequence). This CDR3 has 14 residues. The CDR3 protein is CATSPRVGNQPQHF. The CDR3 DNA reads as TGTGCCACCAGCCCCAGGGTTGGCAATCAGCCCCAGCATTTT.

V usage is TRBV28 and J usage is TRBJ1-6; a possible D gene is TRBD1 (5 bases). Germline CDR1 is MDHEN and CDR2 is SYDVKM. This CDR3 spans 16 amino acids. The ends were cut back, 2 bases at V and 5 bases at J, with 13 bases in the middle. This CDR3 is CASSLTQGGNNSPLHF. For the CDR3, the DNA is TGTGCCAGCAGTTTAACCCAGGGAGGCAATAATTCACCCCTCCACTTT.

This sequence joins TRBV27 and TRBJ1-4; D unresolved. This CDR3 region has 14 residues. V was clipped by 2 bases and J by 0 bases, with 4 bases between them. Germline CDR1 reads MNHEY; CDR2 reads SMNVEV (reference sequence). The CDR3 DNA reads as TGTGCCAGCAGTTTAATAGCAACTAATGAAAAACTGTTTTTT. Protein sequence: CASSLIATNEKLFF.

The chain combines TRBV7-9 with TRBJ2-7; D unclear. The germline CDR1 and CDR2 sequences are SEHNR and FQNEAQ (reference sequence). The length of the CDR3 is 12 residues. Trimming took off 0 bases at V and 7 bases at J, with 7 bases between the two ends. The CDR3 protein is CASSLAPREQYF. The DNA of the CDR3 is TGTGCCAGCAGCTTAGCCCCAAGGGAGCAGTACTTC.

V and J are TRBV27 and TRBJ2-2; D is perhaps TRBD2 (5 bases). The CDR3 is made up of 15 amino acids. Germline V CDR1 and CDR2: MNHEY, SMNVEV (reference sequence). Between the trimmed V and J ends, which lost 3 bases and 5 bases, there was a span of 13 bases. Written as DNA, the CDR3 is TGTGCCAGCAGTTTGGTCAGAGGGCGAACCGGGGAGCTGTTTTTT. It codes for CASSLVRGRTGELFF.

This clone came up a few times. This chain uses TRBV27 with TRBJ1-6, with D tentatively TRBD1 (5 bases). The CDR3 runs to 16 residues. Trimming removed 6 bases at V and 0 bases at J, with 12 bases between. Germline V gene lookup returns CDR1 MNHEY and CDR2 SMNVEV (reference sequence). In DNA form, the CDR3 reads TGTGCCAGCAGAACAGGACCCAGCTCCTATAATTCACCCCTCCACTTT. Its translation: CASRTGPSSYNSPLHF.

This sequence joins TRBV9 and TRBJ2-7; D assignment may be TRBD1 or TRBD2 (6 bases each). The CDR3 length is 15 residues. CDR1 and CDR2 (germline): SGDLS, YYNGEE. V lost 0 bases, J lost 0 bases, and 10 bases lay in between. For the CDR3, the DNA is TGTGCCAGCAGCGTAGGAGGGGGGCACTCCTACGAGCAGTACTTC. The encoded protein is CASSVGGGHSYEQYF. Supplemented by reference TRBV9 and TRBJ2-7, the full variable domain reads DSGVTQTPKHLITATGQRVTLRCSPRSGDLSVYWYQQSLDQGLQFLIQYYNGEERAKGNILERFSAQQFPDLHSELNLSSLELGDSALYFCASSVGGGHSYEQYFGPGTRLTVT.

This rearrangement joins TRBV2 to TRBJ2-7; D is undetermined. This CDR3 comprises 14 residues. The V end was cut by 2 bases, the J end by 0 bases, with 8 bases between. The germline V gene encodes CDR1 SNHLY and CDR2 FYNNEI. The CDR3 protein is CASSENPSSYEQYF. The DNA of the CDR3 is TGTGCCAGCAGTGAAAATCCTAGCTCCTACGAGCAGTACTTC.

The V and J genes are TRBV14 and TRBJ2-3; a possible D gene is TRBD1 (5 bases). Germline assignment: CDR1 SGHDN and CDR2 FVKESK. The V and J ends lost 1 base and 6 bases respectively, with 8 bases between them. The CDR3 sequence is 13 residues long. DNA of the CDR3: TGTGCCAGCAGCCAAGGCTCAGGGGATACGCAGTATTTT. Encoded protein: CASSQGSGDTQYF.

This chain uses TRBV6-1 with TRBJ1-1; the D gene is possibly TRBD1 (6 bases). The CDR3 totals 12 residues. CDR1 is MNHNS, CDR2 SASEGT, per germline. Trimming left V 8 bases short and J 6 bases short, with 13 bases between. The chain's CDR3 is CASRNGGPEAFF. The CDR3 nucleotides read TGTGCCAGCCGTAACGGGGGCCCTGAAGCTTTCTTT.

V and J are TRBV5-1 and TRBJ1-2; maybe TRBD1 (5 bases). The CDR3 is 13 residues long. The ends were cut back, 8 bases at V and 2 bases at J, with 13 bases in the middle. Germline V lookup: CDR1 SGHRS, CDR2 YFSETQ. The CDR3, as DNA: TGCGCCAGTACTCCGGGGACCAACTATGGCTACACCTTC. Its protein product is CASTPGTNYGYTF. The full variable domain, completed using reference TRBV5-1 and TRBJ1-2, is KAGVTQTPRYLIKTRGQQVTLSCSPISGHRSVSWYQQTPGQGLQFLFEYFSETQRNKGNFPGRFSGRQFSNSRSEMNVSTLELGDSALYLCASTPGTNYGYTFGSGTRLTVV.